The text below deals with one T cell receptor beta chain. Its antigen is not known. Trimming removed 4 bases from V and 1 base from J, with 13 bases in between. The CDR3 has 15 residues. CDR1 is MGHDK, CDR2 SYGVNS, per germline. This sample is drawn from a study of shared clonotypes between healthy human individuals. General study results and limits: Limited genetic and exposure-history diversity came from having few donors.

The protocol was immunoSEQ multiplex PCR, while the TCRdb copy is restricted to in-frame clones and leaves out a portion. The sample holds roughly 500,000 clones, 60% to 85% seen once. Sequencing used PBMCs. The sequence was obtained from a woman in her 40s in good health. Some clones in this sample may be carry-over from other donors' samples. The rearrangement uses TRBV25-1 and TRBJ2-5, with D maybe TRBD2 (6 bases). The CDR3 loop reads CASSVLGGFQETQYF. CDR3 bases: TGTGCCAGCAGTGTCCTCGGGGGATTCCAAGAGACCCAGTACTTC.